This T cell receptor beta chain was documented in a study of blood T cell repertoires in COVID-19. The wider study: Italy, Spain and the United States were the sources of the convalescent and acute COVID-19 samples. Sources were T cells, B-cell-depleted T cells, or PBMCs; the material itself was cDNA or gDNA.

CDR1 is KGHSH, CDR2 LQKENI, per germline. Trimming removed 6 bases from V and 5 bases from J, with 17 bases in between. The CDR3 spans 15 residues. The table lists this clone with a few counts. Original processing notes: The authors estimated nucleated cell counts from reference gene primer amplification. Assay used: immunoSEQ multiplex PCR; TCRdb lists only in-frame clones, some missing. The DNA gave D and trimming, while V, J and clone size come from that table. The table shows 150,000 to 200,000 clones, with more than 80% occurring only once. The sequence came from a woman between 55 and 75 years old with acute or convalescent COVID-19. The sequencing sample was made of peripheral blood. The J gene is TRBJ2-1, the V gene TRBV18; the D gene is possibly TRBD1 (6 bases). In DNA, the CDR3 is TGTGCCAGCTCCCTCCCAGGGGAATCGAACAATGAGCAGTTCTTC. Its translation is CASSLPGESNNEQFF.